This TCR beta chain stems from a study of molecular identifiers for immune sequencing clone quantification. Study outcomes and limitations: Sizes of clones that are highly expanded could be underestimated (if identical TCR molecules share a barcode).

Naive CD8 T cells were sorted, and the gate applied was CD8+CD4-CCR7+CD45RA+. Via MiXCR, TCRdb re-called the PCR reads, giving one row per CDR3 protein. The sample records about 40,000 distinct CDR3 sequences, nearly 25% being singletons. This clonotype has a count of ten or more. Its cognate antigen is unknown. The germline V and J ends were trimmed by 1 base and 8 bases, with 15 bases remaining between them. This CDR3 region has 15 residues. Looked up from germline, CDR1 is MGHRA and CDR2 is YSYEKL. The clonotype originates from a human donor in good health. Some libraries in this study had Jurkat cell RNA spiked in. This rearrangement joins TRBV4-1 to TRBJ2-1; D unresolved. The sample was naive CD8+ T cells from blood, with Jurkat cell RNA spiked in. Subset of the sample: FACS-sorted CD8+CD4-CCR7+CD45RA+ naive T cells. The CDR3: CASSQVGSQADEQFF. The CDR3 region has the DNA TGCGCCAGCAGCCAAGTGGGATCCCAGGCCGATGAGCAGTTCTTC.